The clone carrying this TCR beta chain has a count of ten or more. Its specificity is unknown. This sample was taken from a study of T cells in Graves' hyperthyroidism and ophthalmopathy. Study-wide points: Blood shared most expanded thyroid clonotypes above 0.001. A 13 V-J model separated ophthalmopathy from stable hyperthyroidism.

TCR beta CDR3 region amplification was performed from RNA transcripts. During a first-round RT-PCR of the TCR CDR3, the HTBI primer set was used. MiXCR, run by TCRdb on the multiplex PCR reads, gives a single entry per CDR3 protein. The sample includes 450,000 to 700,000 distinct CDR3 sequences, roughly 46% of them seen just once. The CDR3 contains 15 residues. V dropped 3 bases and J dropped 3 bases, with 14 bases sitting between them. CDR1 is MNHNS and CDR2 is SASEGT in the germline V gene. Exclusion followed for patients with uncontrolled infection, other autoimmune disease, pregnancy or lactation.

The gene calls are TRBV6-1 and TRBJ2-5; D call uncertain. This receptor was identified in an adult woman with Graves' disease, either hyperthyroidism or ophthalmopathy (not recorded which). The sample taken for sequencing was peripheral blood or thyroid tissue (not recorded which). The CDR3 spells CASSDWSRSEETQYF. The CDR3, as DNA: TGTGCCAGCAGTGATTGGTCTAGATCTGAAGAGACCCAGTACTTC.